This TCR beta chain came from a study of tumor-infiltrating lymphocytes in oesophageal squamous cell carcinoma (dated by TCRdb to about 2016). Via the germline V gene, CDR1 is SGHVS and CDR2 FQNEAQ. There are 13 amino acids in the CDR3, from cysteine to phenylalanine inclusive. CDR3 DNA is the only sequence kept; it has 39 bases, read in frame from the first base. This clonotype was recorded a few times. It has no known antigen specificity. Base qualities are not provided; no much larger clone lies one nucleotide away. The library came from PCR. TCRdb records Illumina HiSeq 2000 as the sequencer. Starting from the raw public reads, TCRdb applied fastp trimming at Q25, assembled clones with MiXCR and retained in-frame beta chains. Rows matching on CDR3 protein sequence are summarized as one entry with the most common DNA and genes. Across this sample there are about 24,000 distinct CDR3 sequences, with around 40% seen only once. The leading ten clones occupy 23% of the sample.

Material for sequencing was esophageal tumor tissue. The rearrangement combines TRBV7-8 with TRBJ2-1; no D gene is confidently identified. Near its end, the DNA agrees better with TRBJ2-5, so the J call may be wrong. The clonotype was recovered from a male donor with esophageal squamous cell carcinoma. Here the CDR3 is given as CASSFSGGETQYF. The DNA sequence is as follows: TGTGCCAGCAGCTTTTCGGGCGGAGAGACCCAGTACTTC.